This T cell receptor beta chain was captured by sequencing in a study of OX40 agonist ivuxolimab in advanced cancers. In the study overall: Partial responses were achieved by three patients: one hepatocellular carcinoma, two cutaneous melanoma. Overall study findings and caveats: Blood T cells, both CD4+ and CD8+, expanded clonally by week 6 at 0.1 to 3.0 mg/kg. Average numbers of expanded clones were greater in CD8+ T cells than in CD4+.

This clone occurred once. Antigen specificity is unknown. This CDR3 is 14 amino acids long. CDR1 and CDR2 from the germline V gene are SGHAT and FQNNGV. Between the trimmed V and J ends, which lost 5 bases and 5 bases, there was a span of 16 bases. The investigators sampled blood at baseline, at cycle 4 day 1, and at cycle 7 day 1. Produced via immunoSEQ multiplex PCR; TCRdb's table is partial and in-frame only. The top ten hold more than 0.5% of the sample, which has approximately 100,000 clones, 92% seen once. This sample comprised CD4+ or CD8+ T cells sorted from blood, obtained in a trial of the OX40 agonist ivuxolimab. The sequence derives from an adult with an advanced solid tumor such as melanoma, head and neck, liver or kidney cancer. This rearrangement joins TRBV11-2 to TRBJ2-7; tentative D call: TRBD2 (5 bases). The CDR3, as DNA: TGTGCCAGCAGCCCACGAGGACTTACGGACGAGCAGTACTTC. As protein: CASSPRGLTDEQYF.